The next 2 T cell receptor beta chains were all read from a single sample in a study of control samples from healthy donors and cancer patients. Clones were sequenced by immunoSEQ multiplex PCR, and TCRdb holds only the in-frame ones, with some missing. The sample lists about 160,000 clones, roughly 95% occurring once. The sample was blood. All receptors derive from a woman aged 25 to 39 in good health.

CDR3 coding DNA: TGTGCCAGCCAGGACAATAGTGAAGCTTTCTTT. Translation gives CASQDNSEAFF. The genes are TRBV18 and TRBJ1-1; TRBD1 might be the D (5 bases). V was shortened by 8 bases and J by 7 bases, with 11 bases between the two germline ends. CDR1 and CDR2 from the germline V gene are KGHSH and LQKENI. This CDR3 has 11 amino acids.

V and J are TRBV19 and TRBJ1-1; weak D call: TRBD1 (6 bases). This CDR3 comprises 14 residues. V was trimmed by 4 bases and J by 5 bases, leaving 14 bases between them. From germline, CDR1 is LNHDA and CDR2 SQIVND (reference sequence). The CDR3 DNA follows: TGTGCCAGTAGTACACAGGGTGCGGGGACTGAAGCTTTCTTT. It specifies CASSTQGAGTEAFF.